These 22 T cell receptor beta chains originate from one sample sequenced in a study of control samples from healthy donors and cancer patients. Generated by immunoSEQ multiplex PCR, the TCRdb table keeps only in-frame clones and is missing some. The sample yields 90,000 to 150,000 clones, 90% to 95% seen once. The sample taken for sequencing was blood. These receptors were obtained from a woman under 30 in good health.

V and J are TRBV5-1 and TRBJ2-7; 12 bases agree with TRBD1. The CDR3 loop spans 18 amino acids. CDR1 SGHRS and CDR2 YFSETQ come from the germline V gene. The V gene end was trimmed by 0 bases and the J gene end by 0 bases; junction bases not matched to a gene: 7. The CDR3 is CASSLEGSGQGASYEQYF. For the CDR3, the DNA is TGCGCCAGCAGCTTGGAAGGGTCGGGACAGGGGGCCTCCTACGAGCAGTACTTC. Drawing the rest from reference TRBV5-1 and TRBJ2-7, the complete variable domain is KAGVTQTPRYLIKTRGQQVTLSCSPISGHRSVSWYQQTPGQGLQFLFEYFSETQRNKGNFPGRFSGRQFSNSRSEMNVSTLELGDSALYLCASSLEGSGQGASYEQYFGPGTRLTVT.

This chain links TRBV7-2 with TRBJ2-3; D not certain. The CDR3 is made up of 13 amino acids. The V gene's germline CDR1 is SGHTA and CDR2 FQGNSA. Trimming cost V 2 bases and J 6 bases, with 9 bases left between them. The chain's CDR3 is CASSLQVSDTQYF. CDR3 DNA sequence: TGTGCCAGCAGCTTACAGGTCTCCGATACGCAGTATTTT.

The V gene is TRBV12-3 or TRBV12-4, the J gene TRBJ2-5; TRBD1 is a possible D gene (6 bases). Trimming cost V 6 bases and J 2 bases, with 10 bases left between them. The CDR3 length is 13 residues. The CDR3 spells CASSRGQQETQYF. CDR3 coding DNA: TGTGCCAGCAGCCGCGGACAGCAAGAGACCCAGTACTTC.

The chain joins TRBV5-1 to TRBJ2-5; D ambiguous. With 0 bases removed from V and 7 bases from J, the gap between germline ends came to 10 bases. This CDR3 is 13 amino acids long. Germline CDR1 and CDR2: SGHRS and YFSETQ. CDR3 DNA sequence: TGCGCCAGCAGCTTGGAACCTGGATGGACCCAGTACTTC. This translates into CASSLEPGWTQYF.

The V and J genes are TRBV15 and TRBJ2-1, with D tentatively TRBD1 or TRBD2 (7 bases each). Germline V gene lookup returns CDR1 LNHNV and CDR2 YYDKDF (reference sequence). V lost 0 bases to trimming and J lost 0 bases, with 18 bases between them. The CDR3 has 19 amino acids. The CDR3 coding sequence is TGTGCCACCAGCAGAGATCAGGGGGGGTTGGTATACTCCTACAATGAGCAGTTCTTC. This gives the protein CATSRDQGGLVYSYNEQFF.

The table lists this clone with a count of one. The V call is TRBV27, the J call TRBJ2-7, with D perhaps matching TRBD2 (6 bases). With 2 bases removed from V and 3 bases from J, the gap between germline ends came to 11 bases. Germline assignment: CDR1 MNHEY and CDR2 SMNVEV (reference sequence). The CDR3 spans 14 residues. CDR3 nucleotides: TGTGCCAGCAGTTTAGGTAGCGGTTTCTACGAGCAGTACTTC. It yields the protein CASSLGSGFYEQYF.

The chain couples TRBV7-6 to TRBJ2-7; 9 bases align to TRBD2. The J segment lost 3 bases and the V segment lost 0 bases, leaving 12 bases of the junction unmatched. Germline V gene lookup returns CDR1 SGHVS and CDR2 FNYEAQ. This CDR3 is built from 18 residues. This CDR3 reads CASSLAIGVAGVLYEQYF. Here the CDR3 DNA reads TGTGCCAGCAGCTTAGCGATAGGCGTAGCGGGAGTACTCTACGAGCAGTACTTC.

The V and J genes are TRBV5-6 and TRBJ2-7, with 9 bases lining up with TRBD1. This CDR3 is built from 14 residues. The V segment lost 4 bases and the J segment 7 bases; nucleotides outside the gene matches: 9. Germline CDR1 and CDR2: SGHDT and YYEEEE. CDR3 DNA sequence: TGTGCCAGCAGCGCGGGACAGGGTCAGTGGGAGCAGTACTTC. It specifies CASSAGQGQWEQYF.

This clone came up once. One end of the junction varies from germline; a read error may be responsible. This CDR3 is also generated by other DNA sequences in the sample. The genes are TRBV7-2 and TRBJ1-1, with D unclear. Germline V lookup: CDR1 SGHTA, CDR2 FQGNSA. This CDR3 region has 15 residues. The CDR3 loop is CASSLSGRMNTEAFF. CDR3 coding DNA: TGTGCTAGCAGCTTAAGTGGACGGATGAACACTGAAGCTTTCTTT.

The chain recombines TRBV7-9 with TRBJ2-1; TRBD1 is a possible D gene (5 bases). The CDR3 contains 14 residues. The germline V gene has CDR1 SEHNR and CDR2 FQNEAQ (reference sequence). V shed 3 bases and J shed 4 bases, with 10 bases lying between them. For the CDR3, the DNA is TGTGCCAGCAGCTTGGTGTCAGGGTACAATGAGCAGTTCTTC. Residues: CASSLVSGYNEQFF.

The V call is TRBV19, the J call TRBJ2-6, with D uncertain. V lost 4 bases, J lost 1 base, and 11 bases lay in between. The V gene's germline CDR1 is LNHDA and CDR2 SQIVND (reference sequence). This CDR3 has 16 amino acids. This chain's CDR3 is CASSTWTASGANVLTF. CDR3 coding DNA: TGTGCCAGTAGTACTTGGACGGCTTCTGGGGCCAACGTCCTGACTTTC.

V is TRBV4-3 and J is TRBJ2-3; 8 nucleotides align to TRBD2. The CDR3 loop spans 17 amino acids. Germline CDR1 and CDR2: LGHNA and YSLEER. The ends lost 3 bases at V and 2 bases at J; junction bases unmatched: 10. CDR3 sequence: CASSQYSGTSPTDTQYF. In DNA form, the CDR3 reads TGCGCCAGCAGCCAGTATTCCGGGACTAGTCCCACAGATACGCAGTATTTT.

This sequence joins TRBV6-5 and TRBJ1-1; unclear D gene. Trimming pared 10 bases from V and 3 bases from J, leaving 9 bases between. Germline V gene sequence: CDR1 MNHEY, CDR2 SVGAGI. The CDR3 sequence is 11 residues long. The CDR3 nucleotides are TGTGCCACCCTCACACACACTGAAGCTTTCTTT. Encoded protein: CATLTHTEAFF.

The chain couples TRBV5-6 to TRBJ1-3; a weak D match, TRBD1 (5 bases). The CDR3 runs to 15 residues. Trimming took off 6 bases at V and 0 bases at J, with 13 bases between the two ends. CDR1 SGHDT and CDR2 YYEEEE come from the germline V gene. Here the CDR3 DNA reads TGTGCCAGCAACGAACAGGAATCCTCTGGAAACACCATATATTTT. It yields the protein CASNEQESSGNTIYF.

The chain carries TRBV4-2 and TRBJ2-3; D may be TRBD2 (5 bases). The V end lost 4 bases, the J end lost 1 base, and 9 bases lay between the germline ends. CDR1 and CDR2 from the germline V gene are LGHNA and YNFKEQ. CDR3 length equals 14 residues. Here the CDR3 reads CASSLSVGTDTQYF. CDR3 DNA sequence: TGTGCCAGCAGCCTTAGCGTTGGCACAGATACGCAGTATTTT.

The chain has TRBV4-1 and TRBJ1-2, with D hard to call. CDR3 length equals 14 residues. Trimming pared 1 base from V and 3 bases from J, leaving 9 bases between. Germline V gene sequence: CDR1 MGHRA, CDR2 YSYEKL. CDR3 sequence reads: CASSQGRFDYGYTF. The CDR3 DNA is TGCGCCAGCAGCCAAGGGAGGTTTGACTATGGCTACACCTTC.

This clone was recorded only once. This chain uses TRBV7-2 with TRBJ2-2, with a weak D call TRBD1 (5 bases). The CDR3 spans 15 residues. The V end was cut by 1 base, the J end by 6 bases, with 12 bases between. Germline CDR1 SGHTA, CDR2 FQGNSA. In nucleotides, the CDR3 is TGTGCCAGCAGCTTAGTTGGGTTCAGGGCCGGGGAGCTGTTTTTT. It specifies CASSLVGFRAGELFF.

This chain joins TRBV21-1 and TRBJ2-2. TRBV21-1 is listed as a pseudogene. The CDR3 is made up of 13 amino acids. The CDR3 loop reads CASSRDSTGELFF. The CDR3 coding sequence is TGTGCCAGCAGCAGGGATTCGACCGGGGAGCTGTTTTTT.

The chain links TRBV5-4 to TRBJ2-1; TRBD2 agrees at 7 bases. The trim removed 0 bases at V and 6 bases at J, leaving 15 bases unmatched. The CDR3 contains 18 residues. CDR1 and CDR2 (germline): SGHNT, YYREEE (reference sequence). CDR3 residues: CASSLGQGSGPRGNEQFF. CDR3 nucleotides: TGTGCCAGCAGCTTGGGTCAGGGTAGCGGGCCACGGGGCAATGAGCAGTTCTTC. The full variable domain, in which reference TRBV5-4 and TRBJ2-1 provide the parts outside the CDR3, is ETGVTQSPTHLIKTRGQQVTLRCSSQSGHNTVSWYQQALGQGPQFIFQYYREEENGRGNFPPRFSGLQFPNYSSELNVNALELDDSALYLCASSLGQGSGPRGNEQFFGPGTRLTVL.

The genes are TRBV9 and TRBJ2-5; D is possibly TRBD2 (5 bases). This CDR3 contains 14 residues. Trimming took off 0 bases at V and 5 bases at J, with 11 bases between the two ends. Germline CDR1 SGDLS, CDR2 YYNGEE. The CDR3 sequence: CASSVGWRSETQYF. As DNA, the CDR3 is TGTGCCAGCAGCGTAGGGTGGAGGTCGGAGACCCAGTACTTC.

V gene TRBV30 combines with J gene TRBJ2-7; D gene uncertain. The CDR3 consists of 13 residues. CDR1 is GTSNPN and CDR2 is SVGIG in the germline V gene (reference sequence). V dropped 2 bases and J dropped 2 bases, with 10 bases sitting between them. Written as DNA, the CDR3 is TGTGCCTGGAGTCATGACGGTCCCTACGAGCAGTACTTC. Protein product: CAWSHDGPYEQYF.

This clone appeared a single time. V gene TRBV6-5 combines with J gene TRBJ2-3; D uncertain. CDR1 and CDR2 from the germline V gene are MNHEY and SVGAGI. V lost 8 bases and J lost 4, with 16 bases in between. The CDR3 runs to 14 residues. CDR3 DNA sequence: TGTGCCAGCCGTACCCCACGTCCTCCAGATACGCAGTATTTT. Translated: CASRTPRPPDTQYF.